Listed below are T cell receptor beta chains from one sample, sequenced in a study of Tregs in tolerant kidney transplant recipients. Data came from immunoSEQ multiplex PCR; TCRdb stores just in-frame clones and leaves some out. The data show about 72,000 clones, roughly 90% seen once. Source: CD8+ T cells from blood, taken before the transplant. Source of these receptors: a human donor who received a combined kidney and bone marrow transplant. Each CDR3 is given with its conserved first and last residue. A D gene is named only where the DNA matches it firmly. Size is stated for part of the rows, as once, few or many counts, or as a class when the clone is expanded.

d_call: .; j_call: TRBJ1-3; cdr3_length: 12; v_call: TRBV29-1; clone_size: .; cdr3_nt: TGCAGCGGGTGGACAGAGGATGACACCATATATTTT; cdr3_aa: CSGWTEDDTIYF
d_call: TRBD1; j_call: TRBJ1-2; cdr3_length: 14; v_call: TRBV29-1; clone_size: .; cdr3_nt: TGCAGCGTACCCCCGACAGGGCGGTATTATGGCTACACCTTC; cdr3_aa: CSVPPTGRYYGYTF
d_call: TRBD2; j_call: TRBJ2-1; cdr3_length: 15; v_call: TRBV11-3; clone_size: .; cdr3_nt: TGTGCCAGCAGCTCGACACCGGGACTAGCAAATGAGCAGTTCTTC; cdr3_aa: CASSSTPGLANEQFF
d_call: .; j_call: TRBJ2-1; cdr3_length: 17; v_call: TRBV7-9; clone_size: .; cdr3_nt: TGTGCCAGCAGCTTAGCGTACGGAGGGGCGCGGAACAATGAGCAGTTCTTC; cdr3_aa: CASSLAYGGARNNEQFF
d_call: TRBD1; j_call: TRBJ1-2; cdr3_length: 14; v_call: TRBV6-5; clone_size: .; cdr3_nt: TGTGCCAGCAGCGGACAGGGGGAATTTCGAGGCTACACCTTC; cdr3_aa: CASSGQGEFRGYTF
d_call: .; j_call: TRBJ1-1; cdr3_length: 11; v_call: TRBV5-3; clone_size: .; cdr3_nt: TGTGCCAGAAGCTGGGACATAAAAGCTTTCTTT; cdr3_aa: CARSWDIKAFF
d_call: .; j_call: TRBJ1-6; cdr3_length: 16; v_call: TRBV13; clone_size: .; cdr3_nt: TGTGCCAGCAACGAAAAGGTTGGACAGCTAAATTCACCCCTCCACTTT; cdr3_aa: CASNEKVGQLNSPLHF
d_call: TRBD2; j_call: TRBJ2-3; cdr3_length: 17; v_call: TRBV4-3; clone_size: .; cdr3_nt: TGCGCCAGCAGCCAACTTATAGCGGGAGTTATCACAGATACGCAGTATTTT; cdr3_aa: CASSQLIAGVITDTQYF
d_call: .; j_call: TRBJ1-6; cdr3_length: 13; v_call: TRBV13; clone_size: few; cdr3_nt: TGTGCCAGCAGCTCGGGACAACTCTCACCCCTCCACTTT; cdr3_aa: CASSSGQLSPLHF
d_call: .; j_call: TRBJ2-3; cdr3_length: 14; v_call: TRBV7-3; clone_size: .; cdr3_nt: TGTGCCAGCAGCTTAATGGCAGGCACAGATACGCAGTATTTT; cdr3_aa: CASSLMAGTDTQYF
d_call: .; j_call: TRBJ2-5; cdr3_length: 16; v_call: TRBV15; clone_size: .; cdr3_nt: TGTGCCACCAGCCAAGAGGCACAGGTTTTCCAAGAGACCCAGTACTTC; cdr3_aa: CATSQEAQVFQETQYF
d_call: TRBD1; j_call: TRBJ2-7; cdr3_length: 14; v_call: TRBV29-1; clone_size: .; cdr3_nt: TGCAGCGTTGTGGCCCGGGACAGGGGTTACGAGCAGTACTTC; cdr3_aa: CSVVARDRGYEQYF
d_call: TRBD2; j_call: TRBJ2-3; cdr3_length: 12; v_call: TRBV4-3; clone_size: .; cdr3_nt: TGCGCCAGCAGCCCGGGGGGAGATACGCAGTATTTT; cdr3_aa: CASSPGGDTQYF
d_call: .; j_call: TRBJ1-3; cdr3_length: 16; v_call: TRBV27; clone_size: .; cdr3_nt: TGTGCCAGCAGCCGATCGGGACTGATCTCTGGAAACACCATATATTTT; cdr3_aa: CASSRSGLISGNTIYF
d_call: TRBD2; j_call: TRBJ2-1; cdr3_length: 15; v_call: TRBV4-1; clone_size: .; cdr3_nt: TGCGCCAGCAGCCACGGGGCTAGCGGATACAATGAGCAGTTCTTC; cdr3_aa: CASSHGASGYNEQFF
d_call: TRBD2; j_call: TRBJ2-2; cdr3_length: 15; v_call: TRBV9; clone_size: .; cdr3_nt: TGTGCCAGCAGCGCAGGCGGGGGTCTAGCCGGGGAGCTGTTTTTT; cdr3_aa: CASSAGGGLAGELFF
d_call: TRBD1; j_call: TRBJ1-1; cdr3_length: 16; v_call: TRBV9; clone_size: .; cdr3_nt: TGTGCCAGCAGCGCAGACAGGGAGCTTTTGAGCACTGAAGCTTTCTTT; cdr3_aa: CASSADRELLSTEAFF
d_call: .; j_call: TRBJ1-2; cdr3_length: 12; v_call: TRBV12-5; clone_size: .; cdr3_nt: TGTGCTAGTGGTTTGAAGGGGGAAGACTACACCTTC; cdr3_aa: CASGLKGEDYTF
d_call: .; j_call: TRBJ1-2; cdr3_length: 15; v_call: TRBV6-1; clone_size: .; cdr3_nt: TGTGCCAGCAGTGAGTGGGACAAGGCGGCCTATGGCTACACCTTC; cdr3_aa: CASSEWDKAAYGYTF
d_call: TRBD2; j_call: TRBJ2-1; cdr3_length: 16; v_call: TRBV7-8; clone_size: .; cdr3_nt: TGTGCCAGCAGCTTGCCTAGCGGGAGGGCCGGCAATGAGCAGTTCTTC; cdr3_aa: CASSLPSGRAGNEQFF
d_call: .; j_call: TRBJ1-5; cdr3_length: 15; v_call: TRBV7-6; clone_size: .; cdr3_nt: TGTGCCAGCAGCTTAGGGGGGCTTGGCAATCAGCCCCAGCATTTT; cdr3_aa: CASSLGGLGNQPQHF
d_call: .; j_call: TRBJ1-4; cdr3_length: 10; v_call: TRBV30; clone_size: .; cdr3_nt: TGTGCCTGGGGGGACTCAACGCTGTTTTTT; cdr3_aa: CAWGDSTLFF
d_call: .; j_call: TRBJ1-4; cdr3_length: 11; v_call: TRBV25-1; clone_size: .; cdr3_nt: TGTGCCAGCATCCTGGGAGGAAAACTGTTTTTT; cdr3_aa: CASILGGKLFF
d_call: .; j_call: TRBJ2-5; cdr3_length: 13; v_call: TRBV27; clone_size: .; cdr3_nt: TGTGCCAGCAGTTTTCGAGGGCAAGAGACCCAGTACTTC; cdr3_aa: CASSFRGQETQYF
d_call: .; j_call: TRBJ2-7; cdr3_length: 13; v_call: TRBV5-4; clone_size: .; cdr3_nt: TGTGCCAGCAGTCCTGGACGGGGCTACGAGCAGTACTTC; cdr3_aa: CASSPGRGYEQYF
d_call: TRBD1; j_call: TRBJ2-7; cdr3_length: 15; v_call: TRBV7-9; clone_size: once; cdr3_nt: TGTGCCAGCAGCCCACCGACAGGGATACCCTACGAGCAGTACTTC; cdr3_aa: CASSPPTGIPYEQYF
d_call: .; j_call: TRBJ2-5; cdr3_length: 14; v_call: TRBV27; clone_size: .; cdr3_nt: TGTGCCAGCAGTTTCGCAGGGCTCCAAGAGACCCAGTACTTC; cdr3_aa: CASSFAGLQETQYF
d_call: TRBD1; j_call: TRBJ1-4; cdr3_length: 14; v_call: TRBV5-5; clone_size: .; cdr3_nt: TGTGCCAGCAGCTTGGGGACAGGGAGAGAAAAACTGTTTTTT; cdr3_aa: CASSLGTGREKLFF
d_call: .; j_call: TRBJ1-1; cdr3_length: 12; v_call: TRBV19; clone_size: .; cdr3_nt: TGTGCCAGTAGTATCTCGAACACTGAAGCTTTCTTT; cdr3_aa: CASSISNTEAFF
d_call: .; j_call: TRBJ1-4; cdr3_length: 14; v_call: TRBV7-9; clone_size: .; cdr3_nt: TGTGCCAGCAGCTCCCAGTGGGAGGGTGAAAAACTGTTTTTT; cdr3_aa: CASSSQWEGEKLFF
d_call: .; j_call: TRBJ1-1; cdr3_length: 12; v_call: TRBV19; clone_size: once; cdr3_nt: TGTGCCAGTAGTATAGGGCGGACTGAAGCTTTCTTT; cdr3_aa: CASSIGRTEAFF
d_call: TRBD2; j_call: TRBJ2-3; cdr3_length: 18; v_call: TRBV13; clone_size: .; cdr3_nt: TGTGCCAGCAGCTTACCGGGACTAGCGGAAGAAGGCACAGATACGCAGTATTTT; cdr3_aa: CASSLPGLAEEGTDTQYF
d_call: TRBD1; j_call: TRBJ2-1; cdr3_length: 17; v_call: TRBV11-2; clone_size: .; cdr3_nt: TGTGCCAGCAGCTGGACAGGGGGCGTAGGATCCTACAATGAGCAGTTCTTC; cdr3_aa: CASSWTGGVGSYNEQFF
d_call: .; j_call: TRBJ2-1; cdr3_length: 13; v_call: TRBV5-6; clone_size: .; cdr3_nt: TGTGCCAGCAGCTTGCTCGGGAGCAATGAGCAGTTCTTC; cdr3_aa: CASSLLGSNEQFF
d_call: TRBD2; j_call: TRBJ2-2; cdr3_length: 16; v_call: TRBV13; clone_size: .; cdr3_nt: TGTGCCAGCAGCTTAGGTCTAGCGGGGATCACCGGGGAGCTGTTTTTT; cdr3_aa: CASSLGLAGITGELFF
d_call: TRBD1; j_call: TRBJ2-7; cdr3_length: 12; v_call: TRBV29-1; clone_size: few; cdr3_nt: TGCAGCGTTGAAGGGCAGGGGGACGAGCAGTACTTC; cdr3_aa: CSVEGQGDEQYF
d_call: .; j_call: TRBJ2-7; cdr3_length: 15; v_call: TRBV19; clone_size: few; cdr3_nt: TGTGCCAGTAGTATAGGGGGCAGGGATCTAGACGAGCAGTACTTC; cdr3_aa: CASSIGGRDLDEQYF
d_call: .; j_call: TRBJ1-1; cdr3_length: 13; v_call: TRBV28; clone_size: .; cdr3_nt: TGTGCCAGCAGGAGTCGGTGGTACACTGAAGCTTTCTTT; cdr3_aa: CASRSRWYTEAFF
d_call: TRBD1; j_call: TRBJ1-2; cdr3_length: 13; v_call: TRBV7-9; clone_size: .; cdr3_nt: TGTGCCAGCAGCTGGGGGACAGTAGATGGCTACACCTTC; cdr3_aa: CASSWGTVDGYTF
d_call: .; j_call: TRBJ2-1; cdr3_length: 15; v_call: TRBV7-9; clone_size: .; cdr3_nt: TGTGCCAGCAGCGTTACGGGAGAAGAATACAATGAGCAGTTCTTC; cdr3_aa: CASSVTGEEYNEQFF
d_call: TRBD2; j_call: TRBJ2-1; cdr3_length: 14; v_call: TRBV19; clone_size: .; cdr3_nt: TGTGCCAGTACCCTACTAGCGTCCAACAATGAGCAGTTCTTC; cdr3_aa: CASTLLASNNEQFF
d_call: TRBD2; j_call: TRBJ2-7; cdr3_length: 15; v_call: TRBV4-1; clone_size: .; cdr3_nt: TGCGCCAGCAGCCAAGATAATAGCGGGTTAAGCGAGCAGTACTTC; cdr3_aa: CASSQDNSGLSEQYF
d_call: .; j_call: TRBJ1-2; cdr3_length: 13; v_call: TRBV6-6; clone_size: .; cdr3_nt: TGTGCCAGCAGTGCAGGATTTAACTATGGCTACACCTTC; cdr3_aa: CASSAGFNYGYTF
d_call: TRBD1; j_call: TRBJ1-1; cdr3_length: 18; v_call: TRBV11-3; clone_size: few; cdr3_nt: TGTGCCAGCAGCTTAGATAATCTCCGGGACAGGGGGCATGATGAAGCTTTCTTT; cdr3_aa: CASSLDNLRDRGHDEAFF
d_call: .; j_call: TRBJ2-3; cdr3_length: 14; v_call: TRBV6-5; clone_size: once; cdr3_nt: TGTGCCAGCAGTGCCACCAGGGGTGGAGATACGCAGTATTTT; cdr3_aa: CASSATRGGDTQYF
d_call: .; j_call: TRBJ2-4; cdr3_length: 18; v_call: TRBV28; clone_size: .; cdr3_nt: TGTGCCAGCAGTTCCCCTGTGACAGTCTTACTAGCCAAAAACATTCAGTACTTC; cdr3_aa: CASSSPVTVLLAKNIQYF
d_call: .; j_call: TRBJ1-1; cdr3_length: 12; v_call: TRBV5-6; clone_size: .; cdr3_nt: TGTGCCAGCTCCGGGGGGAGCACTGAAGCTTTCTTT; cdr3_aa: CASSGGSTEAFF
d_call: .; j_call: TRBJ2-7; cdr3_length: 15; v_call: TRBV11-3; clone_size: .; cdr3_nt: TGTGCCAGCAGCTTAGGTTCCAGCGGGTTCTACGAGCAGTACTTC; cdr3_aa: CASSLGSSGFYEQYF
d_call: .; j_call: TRBJ2-7; cdr3_length: 14; v_call: TRBV5-4; clone_size: .; cdr3_nt: TGTGCCAGCAGCTTCGGGCGGGGACCCTACGAGCAGTACTTC; cdr3_aa: CASSFGRGPYEQYF
d_call: .; j_call: TRBJ1-1; cdr3_length: 11; v_call: TRBV30; clone_size: once; cdr3_nt: TGTGCCTGGATGGGGCAGCCCGAAGCTTTCTTT; cdr3_aa: CAWMGQPEAFF
d_call: TRBD1; j_call: TRBJ1-2; cdr3_length: 14; v_call: TRBV27; clone_size: .; cdr3_nt: TGTGCCAGCAGTTTGGGACAGGGGGGCTATGGCTACACCTTC; cdr3_aa: CASSLGQGGYGYTF
d_call: TRBD1; j_call: TRBJ2-7; cdr3_length: 14; v_call: TRBV7-9; clone_size: .; cdr3_nt: TGTGCCAGCAGCTCGCAGACAGGGTCCTACGAGCAGTACTTC; cdr3_aa: CASSSQTGSYEQYF
d_call: TRBD2; j_call: TRBJ2-7; cdr3_length: 15; v_call: TRBV7-8; clone_size: .; cdr3_nt: TGTGCCAGCAGCTTCCGGACTAGCGGACCCTACGAGCAGTACTTC; cdr3_aa: CASSFRTSGPYEQYF
d_call: .; j_call: TRBJ2-7; cdr3_length: 14; v_call: TRBV7-9; clone_size: few; cdr3_nt: TGTGCCAGCAGCCACGCTAATGATCCATACGAGCAGTACTTC; cdr3_aa: CASSHANDPYEQYF
d_call: .; j_call: TRBJ1-5; cdr3_length: 15; v_call: TRBV19; clone_size: .; cdr3_nt: TGTGCCAGTAGTATGTACAGGGATAGCAATCAGCCCCAGCATTTT; cdr3_aa: CASSMYRDSNQPQHF
d_call: TRBD1; j_call: TRBJ2-7; cdr3_length: 15; v_call: TRBV4-2; clone_size: few; cdr3_nt: TGTGCCAGCAGCCAAGAGGGACAGCTATCCTACGAGCAGTACTTC; cdr3_aa: CASSQEGQLSYEQYF
d_call: TRBD2; j_call: TRBJ2-3; cdr3_length: 16; v_call: TRBV7-9; clone_size: .; cdr3_nt: TGTGCCAGCAGCCCGACTAGCGGGGGTTCCCAAGATACGCAGTATTTT; cdr3_aa: CASSPTSGGSQDTQYF